What follows are 6 T cell receptor beta chains derived from one specimen sequenced in a study of human thymus T cells. Assay used: immunoSEQ multiplex PCR; TCRdb lists only in-frame clones, some missing. Of 35,000 to 45,000 clones in the sample, 94% were seen once. Sequenced input: blood. The receptors stem from a boy younger than two with a congenital heart defect but otherwise immunologically healthy.

V is TRBV6-6 and J is TRBJ2-1; 8 bases match TRBD2. Germline CDR1 is MNHNY and CDR2 is SVGAGI (reference sequence). The CDR3 covers 15 residues. With 2 bases clipped from V and 11 bases from J, the junction kept 11 bases outside the gene matches. CDR3 sequence reads: CASSYPATAGAQQFF. CDR3 coding DNA: TGTGCCAGCAGTTACCCCGCTACAGCGGGGGCCCAGCAGTTCTTC.

The chain recombines TRBV5-1 with TRBJ2-5; D may be TRBD1 (6 bases). The germline V gene has CDR1 SGHRS and CDR2 YFSETQ. The CDR3 is made up of 14 amino acids. The V gene lost 4 bases and the J gene lost 3 bases, with 13 bases spanning the gap. CDR3 DNA: TGCGCCAGCAGCCCGACAGGCCCGAAAGAGACCCAGTACTTC. Its protein is CASSPTGPKETQYF.

This chain uses TRBV7-2 with TRBJ1-3; no clear D. Germline values: CDR1 SGHTA, CDR2 FQGNSA. This CDR3 contains 16 residues. V shed 3 bases and J shed 0 bases, with 12 bases lying between them. The CDR3 spells CASSLSNVGSGNTIYF. CDR3 nucleotide sequence: TGTGCCAGCAGCTTGTCTAACGTTGGCTCTGGAAACACCATATATTTT.

The V gene is TRBV4-1, the J gene TRBJ1-1; the D is unclear. CDR1 and CDR2 from the germline V gene are MGHRA and YSYEKL. Deletions cut 4 bases from V and 0 bases from J, with 18 bases between. There are 17 residues in the CDR3. The CDR3 region is CASSRSRRNPMNTEAFF. Written as DNA, the CDR3 is TGCGCCAGCAGCCGATCCAGACGGAACCCTATGAACACTGAAGCTTTCTTT.

The rearrangement uses TRBV5-6 and TRBJ1-2, with D perhaps TRBD1 (5 bases). The germline gives CDR1 SGHDT, CDR2 YYEEEE. Trimming pared 2 bases from V and 2 bases from J, leaving 7 bases between. The CDR3 loop spans 13 amino acids. CDR3 sequence (DNA): TGTGCCAGCAGCTTAGACAGCAACTATGGCTACACCTTC. It translates to CASSLDSNYGYTF.

The chain combines TRBV21-1 with TRBJ1-3; the tabulated D call, TRBD1, remains unverified against the DNA. TRBV21-1 is termed a pseudogene. This CDR3 spans 16 amino acids. The CDR3: CASSNRGQQRGNTIYF. As DNA, the CDR3 is TGTGCCAGCAGCAATAGAGGACAGCAGAGGGGAAACACCATATATTTT.